Listed below are T cell receptor beta chains from one sample, sequenced in a study of CD8+CD57+ T cells in acquired aplastic anemia. One entry per CDR3 protein, called by TCRdb with MiXCR from the reads. The table shows 150,000 or so distinct CDR3 sequences, with just over 50% occurring only once. Sample: sorted CD4+, CD8+, or CD8+CD57+ T cells (not recorded which) from PBMCs. These receptors originate from a human donor with aplastic anemia. Both conserved end residues are part of each CDR3. A D gene is named only where the DNA matches it firmly. Clone size is shown for a subset of rows, as once, few, many or a class of expanded clone.

V gene: TRBV20-1
J gene: TRBJ1-3
clone size: NA
D gene: NA
CDR3 DNA: TGCAGTGGCACTACAGTAGACCCCGGAAACACCATATATTTT
CDR3 protein: CSGTTVDPGNTIYF

V gene: TRBV24-1
J gene: TRBJ1-2
clone size: NA
D gene: NA
CDR3 DNA: TGTGCCACCAGTGACCGGCTCGGGGCAGGTGTTTATGGCTACACCTTC
CDR3 protein: CATSDRLGAGVYGYTF

V gene: TRBV7-6
J gene: TRBJ2-2
clone size: many
D gene: TRBD2
CDR3 DNA: TGTGCCAGCAGTCATCCGGGACTAGCGGGGGGGCTTGACACCGGGGAGCTGTTTTTT
CDR3 protein: CASSHPGLAGGLDTGELFF

V gene: TRBV24-1
J gene: TRBJ2-7
clone size: NA
D gene: NA
CDR3 DNA: TGTGCCACCAGTGATTTGGGCGGCAGTGAGCAGTACTTC
CDR3 protein: CATSDLGGSEQYF

V gene: TRBV28
J gene: TRBJ2-5
clone size: few
D gene: NA
CDR3 DNA: TGTGCCAGCAGTACACCGGGAAGCTCATCTGGAGTTGACCAAGAGACCCAGTACTTC
CDR3 protein: CASSTPGSSSGVDQETQYF

V gene: TRBV7-9
J gene: TRBJ2-7
clone size: NA
D gene: NA
CDR3 DNA: TGTGCCAGCAGCTTAGATTCTGGTACCTACGAGCAGTACTTC
CDR3 protein: CASSLDSGTYEQYF

V gene: TRBV5-1
J gene: TRBJ1-6
clone size: NA
D gene: NA
CDR3 DNA: TGCGCCAGCAGCTTGGAGGGCAGAACGAACCCGGATAATTCACCCCTCCACTTT
CDR3 protein: CASSLEGRTNPDNSPLHF

V gene: TRBV20-1
J gene: TRBJ2-3
clone size: NA
D gene: NA
CDR3 DNA: TGCAGTGCCAGCAGCGTATACGCGGGGCACACAGATACGCAGTATTTT
CDR3 protein: CSASSVYAGHTDTQYF

V gene: TRBV12-3/TRBV12-4
J gene: TRBJ1-2
clone size: many
D gene: TRBD1
CDR3 DNA: TGTGCCAGCAGCCCAGGGGGCGTCCCCTATGGCTACACCTTC
CDR3 protein: CASSPGGVPYGYTF

V gene: TRBV3-1
J gene: TRBJ1-6
clone size: NA
D gene: NA
CDR3 DNA: TGTGCCAGCAGCCAAGCGACAGGTCAGAATTCACCCCTCCACTTT
CDR3 protein: CASSQATGQNSPLHF

V gene: TRBV7-9
J gene: TRBJ1-1
clone size: many
D gene: TRBD1
CDR3 DNA: TGTGCCAGCAGCTCGACAGGGGGGGTGAAAGGTTCGGAAGCTTTCTTT
CDR3 protein: CASSSTGGVKGSEAFF

V gene: TRBV7-3
J gene: TRBJ2-1
clone size: few
D gene: TRBD2
CDR3 DNA: TGTGCCAGCAGCTTAACACCCGGGACTAGTCTTTACCCCATATACAATGAGCAGTTCTTC
CDR3 protein: CASSLTPGTSLYPIYNEQFF

V gene: TRBV20-1
J gene: TRBJ1-6
clone size: few
D gene: NA
CDR3 DNA: TGCAGTGCTAGAAAGGGGAGGAGTAATTCACCCCTCCACTTT
CDR3 protein: CSARKGRSNSPLHF

V gene: TRBV5-1
J gene: TRBJ2-7
clone size: many
D gene: TRBD1
CDR3 DNA: TGCGCCAGCAGCTTGGTATCCGGGACAGGGTACGAGCAGTACTTC
CDR3 protein: CASSLVSGTGYEQYF

V gene: TRBV4-3
J gene: TRBJ1-6
clone size: many
D gene: NA
CDR3 DNA: TGCGCCAGCAGCCAAGGTAGGGGCGGTAATTCACCCCTCCACTTT
CDR3 protein: CASSQGRGGNSPLHF

V gene: TRBV10-2
J gene: TRBJ1-3
clone size: NA
D gene: NA
CDR3 DNA: TGCGCCAGCAGTGGGCAGGGGTACTCTGGAAACACCATATATTTT
CDR3 protein: CASSGQGYSGNTIYF

V gene: TRBV6-1
J gene: TRBJ1-3
clone size: NA
D gene: TRBD1
CDR3 DNA: TGTGCCGTCCTCCGACAGGGGGGAGGAAACACCATATATTTT
CDR3 protein: CAVLRQGGGNTIYF

V gene: TRBV24-1
J gene: TRBJ1-2
clone size: few
D gene: TRBD1
CDR3 DNA: TGTGCCACCAAGGGACAGGGGGCTTCCTATGGCTACACCTTC
CDR3 protein: CATKGQGASYGYTF

V gene: TRBV7-9
J gene: TRBJ2-1
clone size: NA
D gene: NA
CDR3 DNA: TGTGCCAGCACCCTACCCCCCAATGAGCAGTTCTTC
CDR3 protein: CASTLPPNEQFF

V gene: TRBV15
J gene: TRBJ1-2
clone size: many
D gene: NA
CDR3 DNA: TGTGCCACCAGCAGAGGGGGAGGGGCCCCCAACTATGGCTACACCTTC
CDR3 protein: CATSRGGGAPNYGYTF

V gene: TRBV7-2
J gene: TRBJ2-7
clone size: many
D gene: TRBD1
CDR3 DNA: TGTGCCAGCAGCTCGGACAGGAGCTCCTACGAGCAGTACTTC
CDR3 protein: CASSSDRSSYEQYF

V gene: TRBV5-1
J gene: TRBJ2-3
clone size: NA
D gene: TRBD2
CDR3 DNA: TGCGCCAGCATCCCCGCCCTAGCGGCTACAGATACGCAGTATTTT
CDR3 protein: CASIPALAATDTQYF

V gene: TRBV7-6
J gene: TRBJ1-5
clone size: NA
D gene: TRBD1
CDR3 DNA: TGTGCCAGCAGCCGTGGGACAGGGCATCAGCCCCAGCATTTT
CDR3 protein: CASSRGTGHQPQHF

V gene: TRBV6-1
J gene: TRBJ1-4
clone size: NA
D gene: TRBD1
CDR3 DNA: TGTGCCAGCAGTGAGAAACAAGGGGCAGGGGGGGAAAAACTGTTTTTT
CDR3 protein: CASSEKQGAGGEKLFF

V gene: TRBV29-1
J gene: TRBJ2-7
clone size: NA
D gene: NA
CDR3 DNA: TGCAGCGTTGATGGGGAGGGGGTGTCGAACGAGCAGTACTTC
CDR3 protein: CSVDGEGVSNEQYF

V gene: TRBV29-1
J gene: TRBJ2-3
clone size: many
D gene: NA
CDR3 DNA: TGCAGCGTTGAAGGGGGGGGCGAGGGAGATACGCAGTATTTT
CDR3 protein: CSVEGGGEGDTQYF

V gene: TRBV10-3
J gene: TRBJ1-5
clone size: NA
D gene: NA
CDR3 DNA: TGTGCCACCAAGGACGGAGTGCTAGATCAGCCCCAGCATTTT
CDR3 protein: CATKDGVLDQPQHF

V gene: TRBV4-1
J gene: TRBJ1-1
clone size: NA
D gene: TRBD1
CDR3 DNA: TGCGCCAGCAGCCAAACCCTAGGACAGGCTGAAGCTTTCTTT
CDR3 protein: CASSQTLGQAEAFF

V gene: TRBV2
J gene: TRBJ1-6
clone size: few
D gene: NA
CDR3 DNA: TGTGCCAGCAGTGATAGGGGTCGGGATTCACCCCTCCACTTT
CDR3 protein: CASSDRGRDSPLHF

V gene: TRBV6-1
J gene: TRBJ2-1
clone size: many
D gene: NA
CDR3 DNA: TGTGCCAGCAGTGAAGGGCTGGGCCACGAGCAGTTCTTC
CDR3 protein: CASSEGLGHEQFF

V gene: TRBV14
J gene: TRBJ1-3
clone size: many
D gene: NA
CDR3 DNA: TGTGCCAGCAGCCAAGGAAGGGAAGGCTTCGCTGGAAACACCATATATTTT
CDR3 protein: CASSQGREGFAGNTIYF

V gene: TRBV20-1
J gene: TRBJ2-1
clone size: NA
D gene: TRBD2
CDR3 DNA: TGCAGTGCTTACCAAGTAGCGGGAGGGTCCAATGAGCAGTTCTTC
CDR3 protein: CSAYQVAGGSNEQFF

V gene: TRBV2
J gene: TRBJ1-6
clone size: few
D gene: NA
CDR3 DNA: TGTGCCAGCGGCCAAAGCAGAAATTCACCCCTCCACTTT
CDR3 protein: CASGQSRNSPLHF